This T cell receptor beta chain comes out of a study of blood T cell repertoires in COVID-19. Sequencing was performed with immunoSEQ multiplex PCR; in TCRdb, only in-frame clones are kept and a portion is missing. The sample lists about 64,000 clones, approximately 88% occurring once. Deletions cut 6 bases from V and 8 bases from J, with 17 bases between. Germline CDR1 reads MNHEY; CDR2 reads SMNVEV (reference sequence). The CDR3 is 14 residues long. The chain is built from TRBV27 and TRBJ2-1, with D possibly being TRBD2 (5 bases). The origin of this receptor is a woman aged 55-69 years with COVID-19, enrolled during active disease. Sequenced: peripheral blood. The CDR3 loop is CASSSSISRYEQFF. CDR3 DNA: TGTGCCAGCAGCTCTAGCATTTCGAGGTATGAGCAGTTCTTC.